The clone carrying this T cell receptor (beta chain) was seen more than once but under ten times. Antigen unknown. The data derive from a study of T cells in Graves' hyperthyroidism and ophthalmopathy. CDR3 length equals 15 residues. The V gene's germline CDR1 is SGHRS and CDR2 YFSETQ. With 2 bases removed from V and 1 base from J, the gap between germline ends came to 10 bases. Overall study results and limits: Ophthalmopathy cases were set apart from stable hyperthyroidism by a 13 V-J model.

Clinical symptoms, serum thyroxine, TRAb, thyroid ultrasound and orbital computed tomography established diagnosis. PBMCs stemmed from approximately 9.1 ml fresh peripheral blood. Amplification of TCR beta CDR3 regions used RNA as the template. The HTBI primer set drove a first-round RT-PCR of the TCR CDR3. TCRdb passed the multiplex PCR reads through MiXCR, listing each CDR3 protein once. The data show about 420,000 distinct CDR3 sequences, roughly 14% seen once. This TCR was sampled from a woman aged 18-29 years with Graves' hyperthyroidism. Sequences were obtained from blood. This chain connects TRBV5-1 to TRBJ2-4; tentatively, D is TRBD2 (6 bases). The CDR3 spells CASSLWGEAKNIQYF. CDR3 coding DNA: TGCGCCAGCAGCTTATGGGGGGAGGCCAAAAACATTCAGTACTTC.